Presented here are 5 T cell receptor beta chains from one specimen sequenced in a study of T cell changes during pregnancy in multiple sclerosis. Sequencing used immunoSEQ multiplex PCR; TCRdb keeps in-frame clones, though not all of them. The repertoire has roughly 71,000 clones, roughly nine tenths of them found once; the top ten carry 1.5% to 2%. Material: peripheral blood, obtained in the first trimester of pregnancy. All receptors come from a female donor in good health, enrolled as a control in a pregnancy study.

The gene calls are TRBV5-1 and TRBJ2-5; 8 bases fit TRBD2. The germline V gene has CDR1 SGHRS and CDR2 YFSETQ. The CDR3 sequence is 14 residues long. V lost 4 bases and J lost 3; bases outside the gene matches: 5. In DNA, the CDR3 is TGCGCCAGCAGCCGGACTAGCAATGAAGAGACCCAGTACTTC. Encoded protein: CASSRTSNEETQYF.

The chain couples TRBV10-3 to TRBJ2-1; 12 bases fit TRBD2. The CDR3 extends over 20 amino acids. Germline V CDR1 and CDR2: ENHRY, SYGVKD. V was clipped by 0 bases and J by 7 bases; unmatched bases: 16. CDR3 amino acids: CAISESGASGRAPNVNEQFF. The CDR3 region has the DNA TGTGCCATCAGTGAGTCTGGGGCTAGCGGGAGGGCCCCCAACGTTAATGAGCAGTTCTTC.

The CDR3 nucleotides read TGTGCCACCAGCAGAGGGACAGGGGGCACAGATACGCAGTATTTT. Residues: CATSRGTGGTDTQYF. The chain has TRBV15 and TRBJ2-3; TRBD1 agrees at 9 bases. Germline loops: CDR1 LNHNV, CDR2 YYDKDF (reference sequence). The trim removed 1 base at V and 1 base at J, leaving 0 bases unmatched. This CDR3 is built from 15 residues. The complete variable domain, with remaining parts taken from reference TRBV15 and TRBJ2-3, reads DAMVIQNPRYQVTQFGKPVTLSCSQTLNHNVMYWYQQKSSQAPKLLFHYYDKDFNNEADTPDNFQSRRPNTSFCFLDIRSPGLGDTAMYLCATSRGTGGTDTQYFGPGTRLTVL.

The chain recombines TRBV4-2 with TRBJ1-3; D might be TRBD1 (6 bases). The CDR3 has 14 residues. Germline lookup yields CDR1 LGHNA and CDR2 YNFKEQ. V shed 4 bases and J shed 3 bases, with 10 bases lying between them. CDR3 nucleotides: TGTGCCAGCAGCCTCGACAGGAGTGGAAACACCATATATTTT. Encoded protein: CASSLDRSGNTIYF.

The chain uses TRBV4-1 and TRBJ1-2; D gene unclear. The V end was cut by 1 base, the J end by 0 bases, with 15 bases between. The CDR3 is 17 residues long. Germline values: CDR1 MGHRA, CDR2 YSYEKL. CDR3 region: CASSQVNREISNYGYTF. The CDR3 nucleotides read TGCGCCAGCAGCCAAGTGAACAGAGAAATATCTAACTATGGCTACACCTTC.